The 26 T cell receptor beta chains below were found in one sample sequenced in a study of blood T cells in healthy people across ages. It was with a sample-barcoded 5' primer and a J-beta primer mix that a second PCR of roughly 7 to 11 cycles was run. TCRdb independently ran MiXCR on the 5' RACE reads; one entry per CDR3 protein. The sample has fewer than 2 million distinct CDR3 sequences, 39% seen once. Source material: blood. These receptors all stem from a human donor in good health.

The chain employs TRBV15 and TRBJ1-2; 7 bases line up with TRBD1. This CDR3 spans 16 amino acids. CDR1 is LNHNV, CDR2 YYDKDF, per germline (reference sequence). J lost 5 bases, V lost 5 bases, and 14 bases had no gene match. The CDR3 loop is CATSPPGGRGWYGYTF. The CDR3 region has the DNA TGTGCCACCAGCCCCCCGGGAGGCAGGGGGTGGTATGGCTACACCTTC.

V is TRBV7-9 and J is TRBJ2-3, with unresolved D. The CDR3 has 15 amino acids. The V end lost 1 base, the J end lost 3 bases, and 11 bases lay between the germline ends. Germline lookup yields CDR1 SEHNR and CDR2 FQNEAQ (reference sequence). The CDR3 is CASSLEGKRTDTQYF. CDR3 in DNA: TGTGCCAGCAGCTTAGAAGGGAAGAGGACAGATACGCAGTATTTT.

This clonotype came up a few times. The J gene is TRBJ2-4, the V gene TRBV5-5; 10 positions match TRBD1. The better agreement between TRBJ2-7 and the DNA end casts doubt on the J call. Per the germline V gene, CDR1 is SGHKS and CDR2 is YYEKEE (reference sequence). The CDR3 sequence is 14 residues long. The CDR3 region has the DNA TGTGCCAGCAGCGCCTGGACAGGGGGTTACGAGCAGTACTTC. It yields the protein CASSAWTGGYEQYF.

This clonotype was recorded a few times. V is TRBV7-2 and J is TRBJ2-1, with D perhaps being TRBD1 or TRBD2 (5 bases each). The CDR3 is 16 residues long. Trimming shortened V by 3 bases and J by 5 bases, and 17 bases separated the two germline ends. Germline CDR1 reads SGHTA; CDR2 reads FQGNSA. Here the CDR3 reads CASSFPSGRGNNEQFF. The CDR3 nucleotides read TGTGCCAGCAGCTTCCCCTCGGGACGGGGAAACAATGAGCAGTTCTTC.

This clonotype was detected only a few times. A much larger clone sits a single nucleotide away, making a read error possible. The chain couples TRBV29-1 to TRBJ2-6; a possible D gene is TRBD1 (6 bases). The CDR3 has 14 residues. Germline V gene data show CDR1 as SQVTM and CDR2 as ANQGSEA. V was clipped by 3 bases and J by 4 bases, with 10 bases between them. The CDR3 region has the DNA TGCAGCGTTGATACAGGGCCAGGGGCCAACGTCCTGACTTTC. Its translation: CSVDTGPGANVLTF.

DNA for the CDR3: TGTGCCAGCAGTGACTGGGACCGCAAGGGCACAGATACGCAGTATTTT. This codes for CASSDWDRKGTDTQYF. V usage is TRBV6-1 and J usage is TRBJ2-3; D tentatively reads TRBD1 or TRBD2 (5 bases each). Germline CDR1 reads MNHNS; CDR2 reads SASEGT. Trimming took 3 bases from V and 1 from J, leaving 14 bases between them. This CDR3 is built from 16 residues.

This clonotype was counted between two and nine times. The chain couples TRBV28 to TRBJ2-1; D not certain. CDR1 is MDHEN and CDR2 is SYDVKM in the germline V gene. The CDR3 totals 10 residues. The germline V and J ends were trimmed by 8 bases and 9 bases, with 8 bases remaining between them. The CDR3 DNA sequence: TGTGCCAGCGGAACCCCTGAGCAGTTCTTC. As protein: CASGTPEQFF. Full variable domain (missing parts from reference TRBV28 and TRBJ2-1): DVKVTQSSRYLVKRTGEKVFLECVQDMDHENMFWYRQDPGLGLRLIYFSYDVKMKEKGDIPEGYSVSREKKERFSLILESASTNQTSMYLCASGTPEQFFGPGTRLTVL.

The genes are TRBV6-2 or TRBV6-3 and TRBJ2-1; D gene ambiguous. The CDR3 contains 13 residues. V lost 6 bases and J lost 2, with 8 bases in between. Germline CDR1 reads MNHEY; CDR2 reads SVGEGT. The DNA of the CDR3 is TGTGCCAGCAGCACACGGGCCTACAATGAGCAGTTCTTC. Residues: CASSTRAYNEQFF.

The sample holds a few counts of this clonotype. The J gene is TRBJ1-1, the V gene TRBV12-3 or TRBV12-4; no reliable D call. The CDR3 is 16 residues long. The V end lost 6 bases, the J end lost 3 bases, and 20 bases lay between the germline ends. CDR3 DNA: TGTGCCAGCAGCCCCACCTCCCACGCAGTCGACACTGAAGCTTTCTTT. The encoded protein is CASSPTSHAVDTEAFF.

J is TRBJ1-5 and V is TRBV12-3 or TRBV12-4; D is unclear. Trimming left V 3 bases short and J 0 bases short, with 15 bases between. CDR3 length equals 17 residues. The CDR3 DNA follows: TGTGCCAGCAGTTTGGGGTCAGGCCCAAATAGCAATCAGCCCCAGCATTTT. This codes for CASSLGSGPNSNQPQHF.

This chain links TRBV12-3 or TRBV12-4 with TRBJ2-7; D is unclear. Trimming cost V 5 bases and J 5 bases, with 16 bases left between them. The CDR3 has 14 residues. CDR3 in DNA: TGTGCCAGCAGTAAAGGACGGCGTGTGGACGAGCAGTACTTC. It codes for CASSKGRRVDEQYF.

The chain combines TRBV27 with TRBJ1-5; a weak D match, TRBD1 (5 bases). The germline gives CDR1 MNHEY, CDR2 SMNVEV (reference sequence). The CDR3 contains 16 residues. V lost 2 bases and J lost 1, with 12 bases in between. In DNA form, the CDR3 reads TGTGCCAGCAGTTTAGAAGGGGAGGTGAGCAATCAGCCCCAGCATTTT. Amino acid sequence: CASSLEGEVSNQPQHF.

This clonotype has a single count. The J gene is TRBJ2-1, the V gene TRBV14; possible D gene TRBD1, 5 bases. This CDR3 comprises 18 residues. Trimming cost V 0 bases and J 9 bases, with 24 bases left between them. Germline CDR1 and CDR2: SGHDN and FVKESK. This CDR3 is CASSQDQAGWQGSREQFF. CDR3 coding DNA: TGTGCCAGCAGCCAAGATCAGGCAGGCTGGCAGGGCTCTCGTGAGCAGTTCTTC.

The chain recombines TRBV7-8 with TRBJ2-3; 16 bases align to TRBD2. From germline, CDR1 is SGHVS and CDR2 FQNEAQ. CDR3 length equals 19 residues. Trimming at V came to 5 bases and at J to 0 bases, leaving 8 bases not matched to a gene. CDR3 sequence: CASSPNPGLAGGSTDTQYF. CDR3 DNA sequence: TGTGCCAGCAGCCCAAACCCGGGACTAGCGGGAGGGAGCACAGATACGCAGTATTTT.

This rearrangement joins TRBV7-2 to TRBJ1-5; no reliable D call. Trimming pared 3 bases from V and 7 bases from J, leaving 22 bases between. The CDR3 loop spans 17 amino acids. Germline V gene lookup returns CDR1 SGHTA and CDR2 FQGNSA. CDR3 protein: CASSFPSGRWQQQPQHF. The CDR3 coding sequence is TGTGCCAGCAGCTTCCCCAGTGGCAGGTGGCAGCAGCAGCCCCAGCATTTT.

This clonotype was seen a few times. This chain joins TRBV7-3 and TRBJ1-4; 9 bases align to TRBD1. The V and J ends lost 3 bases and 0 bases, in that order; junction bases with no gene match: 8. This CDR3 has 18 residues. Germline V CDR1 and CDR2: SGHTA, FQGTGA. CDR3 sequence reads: CASSLHGTGPATNEKLFF. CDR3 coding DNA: TGTGCCAGCAGCTTGCACGGGACAGGGCCGGCAACTAATGAAAAACTGTTTTTT.

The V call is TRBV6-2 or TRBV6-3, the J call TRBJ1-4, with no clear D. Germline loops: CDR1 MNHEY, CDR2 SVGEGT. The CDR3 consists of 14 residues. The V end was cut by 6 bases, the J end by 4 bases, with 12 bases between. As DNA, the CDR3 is TGTGCCAGCAGCCGTCGCGGGATTAATGAAAAACTGTTTTTT. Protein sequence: CASSRRGINEKLFF.

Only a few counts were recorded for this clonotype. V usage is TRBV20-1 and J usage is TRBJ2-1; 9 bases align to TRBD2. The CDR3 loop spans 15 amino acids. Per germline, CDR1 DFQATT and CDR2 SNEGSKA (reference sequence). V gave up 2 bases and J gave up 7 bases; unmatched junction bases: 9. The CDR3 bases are TGCAGTGCTAGATACCTCGCGGGGGGGCAGAATGAGCAGTTCTTC. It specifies CSARYLAGGQNEQFF.

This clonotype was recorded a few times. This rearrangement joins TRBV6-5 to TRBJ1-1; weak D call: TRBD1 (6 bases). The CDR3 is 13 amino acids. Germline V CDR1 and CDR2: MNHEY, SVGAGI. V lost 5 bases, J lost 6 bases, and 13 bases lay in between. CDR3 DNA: TGTGCCAGCAGTCCATGGGGGCGCGCTGAAGCTTTCTTT. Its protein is CASSPWGRAEAFF.

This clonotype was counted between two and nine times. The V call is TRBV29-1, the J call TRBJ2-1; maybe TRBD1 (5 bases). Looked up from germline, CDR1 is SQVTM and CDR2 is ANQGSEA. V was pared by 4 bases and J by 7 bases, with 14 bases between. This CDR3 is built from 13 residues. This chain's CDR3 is CSVAQGFGNEQFF. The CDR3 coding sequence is TGCAGCGTTGCCCAGGGTTTCGGTAATGAGCAGTTCTTC.

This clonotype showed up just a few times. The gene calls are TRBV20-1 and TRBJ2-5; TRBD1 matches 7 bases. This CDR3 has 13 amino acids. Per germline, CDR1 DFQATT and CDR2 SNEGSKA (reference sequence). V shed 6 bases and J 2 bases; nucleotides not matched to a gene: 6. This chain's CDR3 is CSAPARGQETQYF. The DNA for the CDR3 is TGCAGTGCCCCAGCCAGGGGGCAAGAGACCCAGTACTTC.

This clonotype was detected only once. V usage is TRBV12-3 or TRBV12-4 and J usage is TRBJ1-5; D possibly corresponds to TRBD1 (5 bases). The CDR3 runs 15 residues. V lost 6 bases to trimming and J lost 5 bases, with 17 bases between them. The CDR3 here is CASRPGEGRDQPQHF. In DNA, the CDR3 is TGTGCCAGCAGGCCGGGAGAGGGACGTGATCAGCCCCAGCATTTT.

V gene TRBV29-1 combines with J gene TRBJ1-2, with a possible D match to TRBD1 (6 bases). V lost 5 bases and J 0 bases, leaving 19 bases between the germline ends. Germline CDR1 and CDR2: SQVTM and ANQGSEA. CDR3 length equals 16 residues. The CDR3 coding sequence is TGCAGCGTTTCCACAATCAGACAGGACCCTAACTATGGCTACACCTTC. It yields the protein CSVSTIRQDPNYGYTF. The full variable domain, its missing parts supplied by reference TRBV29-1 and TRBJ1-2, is SAVISQKPSRDICQRGTSLTIQCQVDSQVTMMFWYRQQPGQSLTLIATANQGSEATYESGFVIDKFPISRPNLTFSTLTVSNMSPEDSSIYLCSVSTIRQDPNYGYTFGSGTRLTVV.

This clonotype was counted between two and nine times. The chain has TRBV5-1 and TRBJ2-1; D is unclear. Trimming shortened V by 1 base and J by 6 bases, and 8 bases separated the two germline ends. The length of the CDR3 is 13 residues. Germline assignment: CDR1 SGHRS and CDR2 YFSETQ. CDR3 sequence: CASSLMGSNEQFF. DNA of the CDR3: TGCGCCAGCAGCTTGATGGGTAGCAATGAGCAGTTCTTC. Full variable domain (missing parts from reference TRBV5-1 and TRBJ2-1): KAGVTQTPRYLIKTRGQQVTLSCSPISGHRSVSWYQQTPGQGLQFLFEYFSETQRNKGNFPGRFSGRQFSNSRSEMNVSTLELGDSALYLCASSLMGSNEQFFGPGTRLTVL.

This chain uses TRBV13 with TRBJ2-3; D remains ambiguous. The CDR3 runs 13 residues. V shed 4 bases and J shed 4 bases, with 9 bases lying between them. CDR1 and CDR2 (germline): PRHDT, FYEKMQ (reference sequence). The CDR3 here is CASSSDFADTQYF. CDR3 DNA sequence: TGTGCCAGCAGCTCGGATTTCGCAGATACGCAGTATTTT. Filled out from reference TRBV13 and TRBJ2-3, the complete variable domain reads AAGVIQSPRHLIKEKRETATLKCYPIPRHDTVYWYQQGPGQDPQFLISFYEKMQSDKGSIPDRFSAQQFSDYHSELNMSSLELGDSALYFCASSSDFADTQYFGPGTRLTVL.

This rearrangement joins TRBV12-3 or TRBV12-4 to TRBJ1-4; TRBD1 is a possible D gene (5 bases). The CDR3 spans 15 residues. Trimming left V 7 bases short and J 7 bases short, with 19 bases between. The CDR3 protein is CASTMRGGGSEKLFF. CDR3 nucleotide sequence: TGTGCCAGCACCATGAGGGGAGGAGGCTCTGAAAAACTGTTTTTT.